Below are 26 T cell receptor beta chains sequenced from a single sample in a study of HIV-infected children after antiretroviral therapy interruption. Treatment here: PENTA 11 planned treatment interruption arm or continuous ART arm. The TCR library was built from RNA with a 3' RACE protocol and unique molecular identifiers. TCRdb called the 3' RACE reads again in MiXCR, with one record for every CDR3 protein. Seen here are 70,000 to 90,000 distinct CDR3 sequences, roughly 6.4% observed once, and the top ten hold roughly 1%. Sequencing used CD45RA+ CD4+ T cells from PBMCs, pooled from several time points, obtained from a donor given antiretroviral therapy, either interrupted or continuous. Subset here: naive CD4+ CD45RA+ CD45RO- T cells. These receptors were taken from a pool of human donors with HIV.

J is TRBJ1-6 and V is TRBV15; D gene uncertain. Germline V gives CDR1 LNHNV, CDR2 YYDKDF (reference sequence). The length of the CDR3 is 15 residues. Trimming left V 6 bases short and J 8 bases short, with 17 bases between. The CDR3 nucleotides are TGTGCCACCAGTCGTACATGGGGAGGTGATTCACCCCTCCACTTT. Protein sequence: CATSRTWGGDSPLHF.

This clonotype was seen only a few times. The chain links TRBV7-6 to TRBJ1-4; D ambiguous. The V gene's germline CDR1 is SGHVS and CDR2 FNYEAQ. The V end was cut by 6 bases, the J end by 4 bases, with 12 bases between. This CDR3 has 14 residues. The CDR3 sequence is CASRRTANNEKLFF. DNA of the CDR3: TGTGCCAGCAGACGTACAGCCAATAATGAAAAACTGTTTTTT.

This clonotype came up many times. This chain connects TRBV3-1 to TRBJ2-7; D is possibly TRBD1 (6 bases). This CDR3 region has 11 residues. The germline V gene has CDR1 LGHDT and CDR2 YNNKEL (reference sequence). V was cut by 3 bases and J by 6 bases, with 6 bases left in between. In DNA, the CDR3 is TGTGCCAGCAGCCACAGGGGCGAGCAGTACTTC. Protein sequence: CASSHRGEQYF.

This clonotype was counted many times. The rearrangement uses TRBV5-1 and TRBJ2-7; D call uncertain. Deletions cut 4 bases from V and 0 bases from J, with 11 bases between. In germline, CDR1 is SGHRS, CDR2 YFSETQ. The CDR3 extends over 14 amino acids. Here the CDR3 DNA reads TGCGCCAGCAGCCTTCAAGGATTCTCCTACGAGCAGTACTTC. As protein: CASSLQGFSYEQYF. Together with reference TRBV5-1 and TRBJ2-7, the CDR3 gives the full variable domain: KAGVTQTPRYLIKTRGQQVTLSCSPISGHRSVSWYQQTPGQGLQFLFEYFSETQRNKGNFPGRFSGRQFSNSRSEMNVSTLELGDSALYLCASSLQGFSYEQYFGPGTRLTVT.

This clonotype was counted ten times or more. The V and J genes are TRBV4-2 and TRBJ2-1; 7 bases match TRBD2. The germline V gene has CDR1 LGHNA and CDR2 YNFKEQ. The CDR3 extends over 18 amino acids. The V and J ends lost 0 bases and 5 bases, in that order; junction bases with no gene match: 13. CDR3 nucleotides: TGTGCCAGCAGCCAAGAAGTAGTCTCGCGGGGGAGCGACAATGAGCAGTTCTTC. Translating gives CASSQEVVSRGSDNEQFF.

This clonotype has ten or more counts. V usage is TRBV20-1 and J usage is TRBJ1-5; D gene uncertain. Trimming stripped 2 bases from V and 5 bases from J, with 16 bases between. This CDR3 has 15 residues. Germline V gene sequence: CDR1 DFQATT, CDR2 SNEGSKA (reference sequence). The DNA of the CDR3 is TGCAGTGCTAGATCCGCTGTAGGACTGGATCAGCCCCAGCATTTT. Amino acids: CSARSAVGLDQPQHF.

This chain uses TRBV18 with TRBJ2-3, with D tentatively TRBD2 (7 bases). Between the trimmed V and J ends, which lost 6 bases and 2 bases, there was a span of 12 bases. In germline, CDR1 is KGHSH, CDR2 LQKENI. The CDR3 has 14 amino acids. DNA for the CDR3: TGTGCCAGCTCCGGGCGGGGGCCCACAGATACGCAGTATTTT. This gives the protein CASSGRGPTDTQYF.

This clonotype was seen repeatedly, ten times or more. One end of the junction is discordant with germline, which a read error may explain. The gene calls are TRBV20-1 and TRBJ2-7; 7 positions match TRBD1. The CDR3 loop spans 14 amino acids. Per the germline V gene, CDR1 is DFQATT and CDR2 is SNEGSKA (reference sequence). CDR3 DNA sequence: TGCAGTGCTCGAGACAGGGTATTCTCCTACGAGCAGTACTTC. It specifies CSARDRVFSYEQYF.

The table lists this clonotype with many counts. The chain couples TRBV19 to TRBJ1-2; TRBD1 matches 7 bases. The V segment lost 5 bases and the J segment 2 bases; nucleotides outside the gene matches: 5. The CDR3 consists of 14 residues. CDR1 LNHDA and CDR2 SQIVND come from the germline V gene (reference sequence). The CDR3 DNA is TGTGCCAGTAGTGCCCCAGGGGGGAACTATGGCTACACCTTC. This sequence encodes CASSAPGGNYGYTF.

This clonotype was recorded many times. The chain employs TRBV12-3 or TRBV12-4 and TRBJ1-5, with D maybe TRBD1 (5 bases). The CDR3 totals 14 residues. Trimming cost V 7 bases and J 4 bases, with 14 bases left between them. The DNA of the CDR3 is TGTGCCAGCACCTCGTCGGGGGGGAATCAGCCCCAGCATTTT. Residues: CASTSSGGNQPQHF.

V and J are TRBV2 and TRBJ2-1; 7 bases map to TRBD1. Germline-derived CDR1 and CDR2 are SNHLY and FYNNEI. The CDR3 runs 15 residues. With V trimmed by 3 bases and J by 4 bases, 6 bases remained unmatched. CDR3 coding DNA: TGTGCCAGCAGTGAGTCGACAGGGAATTACAATGAGCAGTTCTTC. This encodes CASSESTGNYNEQFF.

This clonotype turned up a few times. The chain has TRBV25-1 and TRBJ1-5, with 10 nucleotides matching TRBD1. V lost 5 bases and J lost 6; bases outside the gene matches: 7. This CDR3 is built from 15 residues. Germline values: CDR1 MGHDK, CDR2 SYGVNS. CDR3 loop: CASSSRQGAVQPQHF. For the CDR3, the DNA is TGTGCCAGCAGTTCCAGACAGGGGGCGGTTCAGCCCCAGCATTTT. Complete variable domain (other parts from reference TRBV25-1 and TRBJ1-5): EADIYQTPRYLVIGTGKKITLECSQTMGHDKMYWYQQDPGMELHLIHYSYGVNSTEKGDLSSESTVSRIRTEHFPLTLESARPSHTSQYLCASSSRQGAVQPQHFGDGTRLSIL.

By proportion, this clonotype is medium-sized. The junction does not match germline at one end; this may be a read error. The chain is built from TRBV12-3 or TRBV12-4 and TRBJ2-5; D is unclear. This CDR3 comprises 11 residues. The CDR3 here is CASSSEDTQYF. The CDR3 coding sequence is TGTGCAAGCAGCTCAGAAGACACCCAGTACTTT.

This clonotype was counted ten times or more. The chain joins TRBV10-3 to TRBJ2-3; a possible D gene is TRBD2 (6 bases). The germline V gene encodes CDR1 ENHRY and CDR2 SYGVKD. The CDR3 runs 14 residues. V was trimmed by 6 bases and J by 6 bases, leaving 16 bases between them. Here the CDR3 reads CAISLTSPDDTQYF. CDR3 sequence (DNA): TGTGCCATCAGCCTAACTAGCCCCGACGATACGCAGTATTTT.

The CDR3 loop is CASSLSLAGELFF. CDR3 DNA sequence: TGTGCCAGCAGTTTATCTTTAGCCGGGGAGCTGTTTTTT. The gene calls are TRBV27 and TRBJ2-2; D not resolved. CDR1 is MNHEY and CDR2 is SMNVEV in the germline V gene (reference sequence). This CDR3 comprises 13 residues. Trimming pared 0 bases from V and 6 bases from J, leaving 5 bases between.

This clonotype was detected many times. J is TRBJ1-1 and V is TRBV6-6; TRBD1 might be the D (5 bases). V was shortened by 7 bases and J by 9 bases, with 12 bases between the two germline ends. This CDR3 region has 11 residues. Germline CDR1 reads MNHNY; CDR2 reads SVGAGI (reference sequence). The chain's CDR3 is CASKQEGQAFF. CDR3 bases: TGTGCCAGCAAACAGGAGGGTCAAGCTTTCTTT.

This clonotype was counted many times. CDR3 residues: CASSLLAARNTIYF. CDR3 sequence (DNA): TGTGCCAGCAGCTTACTGGCAGCGAGAAACACCATATATTTT. V usage is TRBV13 and J usage is TRBJ1-3; the D is unclear. Trimming pared 2 bases from V and 5 bases from J, leaving 10 bases between. The germline CDR1 and CDR2 sequences are PRHDT and FYEKMQ (reference sequence). The CDR3 runs to 14 residues. Supplemented by reference TRBV13 and TRBJ1-3, the full variable domain reads AAGVIQSPRHLIKEKRETATLKCYPIPRHDTVYWYQQGPGQDPQFLISFYEKMQSDKGSIPDRFSAQQFSDYHSELNMSSLELGDSALYFCASSLLAARNTIYFGEGSWLTVV.

At least ten counts were recorded for this clonotype. The J gene is TRBJ2-1, the V gene TRBV5-4; no firm D call. The germline V gene has CDR1 SGHNT and CDR2 YYREEE (reference sequence). Trimming removed 3 bases at V and 8 bases at J, with 15 bases between. The CDR3 is 14 residues long. The CDR3: CASSSIDQYDEQFF. Here the CDR3 DNA reads TGTGCCAGCAGCTCTATTGACCAGTACGATGAGCAGTTCTTC.

This clonotype was seen many times. J is TRBJ2-3 and V is TRBV5-1; 7 bases are shared with TRBD1. The CDR3 consists of 15 residues. J lost 3 bases, V lost 1 base, and 5 bases had no gene match. Germline CDR1 reads SGHRS; CDR2 reads YFSETQ. The CDR3 DNA is TGCGCCAGCAGCTTGACAGGGGTCGCAACAGATACGCAGTATTTT. Translating gives CASSLTGVATDTQYF.

The chain employs TRBV7-2 and TRBJ2-5; 8 bases fit TRBD2. The V gene's germline CDR1 is SGHTA and CDR2 FQGNSA. The V segment lost 1 base and the J segment 0 bases; nucleotides outside the gene matches: 7. CDR3 size: 17 residues. The CDR3 here is CASSLVAAGAYQETQYF. The CDR3 DNA is TGTGCCAGCAGCTTAGTGGCAGCGGGGGCCTACCAAGAGACCCAGTACTTC.

This clonotype has just a few counts. This chain joins TRBV15 and TRBJ2-3; TRBD2 matches 10 bases. The CDR3 has 16 residues. J gave up 4 bases and V 0 bases, and 4 bases lay outside the gene matches. CDR1 is LNHNV and CDR2 is YYDKDF in the germline V gene (reference sequence). This CDR3 reads CATSRDIAGGSDTQYF. The CDR3 DNA follows: TGTGCCACCAGCAGAGATATAGCGGGAGGCTCAGATACGCAGTATTTT.

This clonotype was recorded many times. The chain employs TRBV2 and TRBJ1-6; a possible D gene is TRBD1 (5 bases). Trimming cost V 4 bases and J 10 bases, with 14 bases left between them. The germline V gene encodes CDR1 SNHLY and CDR2 FYNNEI. This CDR3 is built from 14 residues. CDR3 DNA sequence: TGTGCCAGCAGTGTCGGGATTGGGGGATCACCCCTCCACTTT. Translating it yields CASSVGIGGSPLHF.

This clonotype came up many times. V gene TRBV2 combines with J gene TRBJ1-1; D is unclear. With 7 bases removed from V and 1 base from J, the gap between germline ends came to 7 bases. Per germline, CDR1 SNHLY and CDR2 FYNNEI. The CDR3 consists of 12 residues. CDR3 in amino acids: CASNRENTEAFF. The DNA for the CDR3 is TGTGCCAGCAATAGAGAGAACACTGAAGCTTTCTTT.

This clonotype has ten or more counts. The V gene is TRBV27, the J gene TRBJ2-2; 7 bases fit TRBD2. J lost 0 bases, V lost 5 bases, and 3 bases had no gene match. Germline V lookup: CDR1 MNHEY, CDR2 SMNVEV (reference sequence). The CDR3 spans 15 residues. CDR3 in DNA: TGTGCCAGCAGTCTCGGGACTACGAACACCGGGGAGCTGTTTTTT. Translation gives CASSLGTTNTGELFF.

This clonotype was picked up a small number of times. The chain links TRBV2 to TRBJ2-5, with D maybe TRBD2 (5 bases). The V end was cut by 6 bases, the J end by 2 bases, with 13 bases between. Per germline, CDR1 SNHLY and CDR2 FYNNEI. This CDR3 has 14 residues. The CDR3 nucleotides read TGTGCCAGCAGAGGGATGACTACTCAAGAGACCCAGTACTTC. Translated: CASRGMTTQETQYF.

The table lists this clonotype with many counts. This chain connects TRBV12-3 or TRBV12-4 to TRBJ2-7; D gene ambiguous. The CDR3 sequence is 15 residues long. V shed 2 bases and J shed 2 bases, with 13 bases lying between them. CDR3 region: CASSLSSVETYEQYF. The CDR3 DNA sequence: TGTGCCAGCAGTTTAAGTAGTGTCGAGACCTACGAGCAGTACTTC.